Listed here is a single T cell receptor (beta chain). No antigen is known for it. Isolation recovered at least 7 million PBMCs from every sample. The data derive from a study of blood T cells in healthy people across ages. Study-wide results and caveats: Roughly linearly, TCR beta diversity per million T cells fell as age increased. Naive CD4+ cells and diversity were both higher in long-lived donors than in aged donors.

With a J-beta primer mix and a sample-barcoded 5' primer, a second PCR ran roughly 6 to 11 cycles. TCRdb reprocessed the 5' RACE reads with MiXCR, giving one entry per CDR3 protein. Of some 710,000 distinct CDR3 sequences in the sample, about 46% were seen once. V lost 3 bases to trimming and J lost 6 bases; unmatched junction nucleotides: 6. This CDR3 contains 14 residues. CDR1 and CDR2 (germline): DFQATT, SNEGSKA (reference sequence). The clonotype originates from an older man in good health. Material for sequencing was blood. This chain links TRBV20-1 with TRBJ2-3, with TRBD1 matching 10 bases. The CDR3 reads CSASDRGRMDTQYF. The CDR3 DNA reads TGCAGTGCTAGTGACAGGGGGCGCATGGATACGCAGTATTTT.